Each of the 23 T cell receptor beta chains below was sequenced from the same sample in a study of CD8 T cells in ankylosing spondylitis. The study, taken as a whole, reports: A TCR beta motif made of about 8 highly homologous variants seemed typical of ankylosing spondylitis blood.

TCRdb recomputed calls from the 5' RACE reads with MiXCR, one row per CDR3 protein. The sample carries 390,000 or so distinct CDR3 sequences, 20% to 25% recorded once. These TCRs are of unknown antigen specificity. The sequencing input was blood, either unsorted or a sorted T cell fraction (not recorded which). The receptors derive from a male donor with ankylosing spondylitis.

V usage is TRBV9 and J usage is TRBJ1-1, with 8 bases identical to TRBD1. The V and J ends lost 4 bases and 4 bases, in that order; junction bases with no gene match: 6. CDR1 and CDR2 from the germline V gene are SGDLS and YYNGEE. The CDR3 runs to 14 residues. The CDR3: CASSQDRVGTEAFF. The DNA for the CDR3 is TGTGCCAGCAGCCAGGACAGGGTCGGCACTGAAGCTTTCTTT.

The chain is built from TRBV5-1 and TRBJ2-7; 7 bases match TRBD2. The CDR3 is made up of 14 amino acids. Germline lookup yields CDR1 SGHRS and CDR2 YFSETQ. Germline trimming cut 3 bases from V and 2 bases from J; bases unmatched to any gene: 5. The CDR3 bases are TGCGCCAGCAGCTCTCTAGCGGCCGCCTACGAGCAGTACTTC. Translated, it gives CASSSLAAAYEQYF. The whole variable domain, filled in from reference TRBV5-1 and TRBJ2-7, reads KAGVTQTPRYLIKTRGQQVTLSCSPISGHRSVSWYQQTPGQGLQFLFEYFSETQRNKGNFPGRFSGRQFSNSRSEMNVSTLELGDSALYLCASSSLAAAYEQYFGPGTRLTVT.

This clonotype has only a few counts. The chain recombines TRBV10-3 with TRBJ1-5, with a tentative D call TRBD1 (5 bases). Per germline, CDR1 ENHRY and CDR2 SYGVKD. The CDR3 runs 15 residues. V was trimmed by 7 bases and J by 0 bases, leaving 13 bases between them. The CDR3 DNA reads as TGTGCCATCAAAGACAGTGAACATAGCAATCAGCCCCAGCATTTT. It yields the protein CAIKDSEHSNQPQHF.

This clonotype was seen more than once but under ten times. The chain joins TRBV6-5 to TRBJ1-2, with a tentative D call TRBD1 (6 bases). The CDR3 length is 15 residues. V lost 4 bases to trimming and J lost 8 bases, with 20 bases between them. Germline loops: CDR1 MNHEY, CDR2 SVGAGI. The CDR3 here is CASSLGGPRIQGYTF. CDR3 DNA: TGTGCCAGCAGTTTAGGGGGTCCGCGGATTCAGGGCTACACCTTC.

The chain combines TRBV6-1 with TRBJ2-5; D might be TRBD1 (6 bases). The CDR3 runs 13 residues. V was cut by 6 bases and J by 5 bases, with 13 bases left in between. Germline V CDR1 and CDR2: MNHNS, SASEGT. CDR3 sequence reads: CASRVQGRETQYF. Written as DNA, the CDR3 is TGTGCCAGCAGGGTACAGGGTCGCGAGACCCAGTACTTC.

Only a few counts were recorded for this clonotype. CDR3 nucleotides: TGCGCCAGCAGCACTAGGGACCCGGCGGATTACGAGCAGTACTTC. This codes for CASSTRDPADYEQYF. The J gene is TRBJ2-7, the V gene TRBV5-1; D could derive from TRBD1 or TRBD2 (5 bases each). V lost 4 bases, J lost 4 bases, and 18 bases lay in between. CDR1 and CDR2 from the germline V gene are SGHRS and YFSETQ. CDR3 length equals 15 residues.

This clonotype has a handful of counts. This chain connects TRBV20-1 to TRBJ1-2; D is possibly TRBD1 (6 bases). Germline CDR1 and CDR2: DFQATT and SNEGSKA (reference sequence). The CDR3 runs 12 residues. Trimming took 5 bases from V and 5 from J, leaving 12 bases between them. The CDR3 spells CSAEAGTYGYTF. The DNA for the CDR3 is TGCAGTGCTGAGGCCGGGACATATGGCTACACCTTC.

This chain joins TRBV5-1 and TRBJ1-4, with TRBD1 as a possible D gene (5 bases). The CDR3 contains 14 residues. Trimming shortened V by 6 bases and J by 5 bases, and 14 bases separated the two germline ends. CDR1 SGHRS and CDR2 YFSETQ come from the germline V gene. CDR3 bases: TGCGCCAGCACCCTGGGGGGAACCAATGAAAAACTGTTTTTT. This codes for CASTLGGTNEKLFF.

This clonotype was seen many times. The CDR3 DNA follows: TGTGCCAGCTCACCACCGGTAGGGCTCCCTGAAGCTTTCTTT. It yields the protein CASSPPVGLPEAFF. V is TRBV18 and J is TRBJ1-1; no firm D call. The CDR3 runs 14 residues. Germline assignment: CDR1 KGHSH and CDR2 LQKENI. Trimming shortened V by 0 bases and J by 6 bases, and 11 bases separated the two germline ends.

The CDR3 DNA is TGTGCCAGCAGTGAATTTACTAGCGGGATTTACGAGCAGTACTTC. Translation gives CASSEFTSGIYEQYF. The chain recombines TRBV6-1 with TRBJ2-7; the match to TRBD2 covers 10 bases. CDR1 and CDR2 from the germline V gene are MNHNS and SASEGT. Germline trimming cut 2 bases from V and 4 bases from J; bases unmatched to any gene: 5. This CDR3 is built from 15 residues.

The rearrangement joins TRBV5-1 to TRBJ1-1; the D gene is possibly TRBD1 (5 bases). Per germline, CDR1 SGHRS and CDR2 YFSETQ. Trimming shortened V by 5 bases and J by 1 base, and 9 bases separated the two germline ends. The CDR3 spans 13 residues. The chain's CDR3 is CASREDTNTEAFF. The CDR3 nucleotides are TGCGCCAGCAGAGAGGACACGAACACTGAAGCTTTCTTT.

This clonotype was counted a few times. The chain is built from TRBV29-1 and TRBJ1-2; tentative D call: TRBD1 (6 bases). CDR3 length: 11 residues. V lost 7 bases and J 7 bases, leaving 13 bases between the germline ends. Germline CDR1 SQVTM, CDR2 ANQGSEA. The CDR3 sequence is CSARSGAGYTF. The CDR3 nucleotides read TGCAGCGCACGATCAGGGGCTGGCTACACCTTC.

The V and J genes are TRBV18 and TRBJ2-1, with 7 bases lining up with TRBD1. Germline CDR1 and CDR2: KGHSH and LQKENI. The trim removed 10 bases at V and 0 bases at J, leaving 6 bases unmatched. This CDR3 contains 14 residues. CDR3 sequence reads: CATSGTDSYNEQFF. The CDR3 coding sequence is TGTGCCACTTCCGGGACAGACTCCTACAATGAGCAGTTCTTC.

The V gene is TRBV20-1, the J gene TRBJ1-1, with 7 bases fitting TRBD1. Losses at the gene ends were 3 bases for V and 1 base for J; bases not matched to a gene: 2. Germline CDR1 DFQATT, CDR2 SNEGSKA (reference sequence). CDR3 length: 13 residues. CDR3 protein: CSASRTGNTEAFF. DNA of the CDR3: TGCAGTGCTAGTCGGACAGGGAACACTGAAGCTTTCTTT.

This chain uses TRBV6-2 or TRBV6-3 with TRBJ1-5; D not resolved. CDR1 is MNHEY and CDR2 is SVGEGT in the germline V gene. The CDR3 is made up of 18 amino acids. Trimming removed 2 bases at V and 1 base at J, with 18 bases between. The CDR3 DNA reads as TGTGCCAGCAGTTACACCCCTAATCTAGGTCTGAGCAATCAGCCCCAGCATTTT. Translated: CASSYTPNLGLSNQPQHF.

This clonotype showed up just a few times. This chain uses TRBV5-1 with TRBJ2-2, with a weak D call TRBD2 (7 bases). Per germline, CDR1 SGHRS and CDR2 YFSETQ. The CDR3 consists of 16 residues. Trimming cost V 5 bases and J 4 bases, with 18 bases left between them. CDR3 region: CASRSSGLGGTGELFF. CDR3 bases: TGCGCCAGCAGATCTTCAGGACTAGGGGGCACCGGGGAGCTGTTTTTT.

The sample holds a few counts of this clonotype. This sequence joins TRBV15 and TRBJ2-3; TRBD1 matches 9 bases. This CDR3 comprises 15 residues. CDR1 and CDR2 from the germline V gene are LNHNV and YYDKDF (reference sequence). The junction had 7 bases not matched to a gene; V was cut back by 5 bases and J by 4 bases. The CDR3 loop reads CATSWRTGEADTQYF. The CDR3 bases are TGTGCCACCAGCTGGAGGACAGGGGAAGCAGATACGCAGTATTTT.

This clonotype was counted only a few times. This chain joins TRBV10-3 and TRBJ1-1; D is undetermined. The CDR3 sequence is 14 residues long. Germline lookup yields CDR1 ENHRY and CDR2 SYGVKD. V lost 0 bases and J lost 1, with 6 bases in between. The CDR3 region is CAISESNRNTEAFF. DNA for the CDR3: TGTGCCATCAGTGAGTCGAACAGGAACACTGAAGCTTTCTTT.

The CDR3 DNA sequence: TGTGCCAGCAGCTTCAACTCCGCCGGGACAGGGGTTGACGCTTTCTTT. It is translated as CASSFNSAGTGVDAFF. The V and J genes are TRBV11-2 and TRBJ1-1; 10 bases agree with TRBD1. CDR1 SGHAT and CDR2 FQNNGV come from the germline V gene. J lost 11 bases, V lost 3 bases, and 15 bases had no gene match. CDR3 size: 16 residues.

The chain recombines TRBV20-1 with TRBJ2-3, with D perhaps being TRBD1 or TRBD2 (5 bases each). The CDR3 is 14 amino acids. Germline V gene sequence: CDR1 DFQATT, CDR2 SNEGSKA (reference sequence). V lost 5 bases and J lost 2, with 14 bases in between. This chain's CDR3 is CSAQGTLATDTQYF. DNA for the CDR3: TGCAGTGCTCAAGGGACCCTCGCCACAGATACGCAGTATTTT.

The table lists this clonotype with a few counts. V usage is TRBV5-1 and J usage is TRBJ1-1, with 7 nucleotides matching TRBD1. Germline loops: CDR1 SGHRS, CDR2 YFSETQ. The CDR3 sequence is 15 residues long. J was trimmed by 8 bases and V by 5 bases; bases with no gene match: 15. CDR3 bases: TGCGCCAGCAGTATAAGGGGGCGGGTTCAAGCCGAAGCTTTCTTT. It yields the protein CASSIRGRVQAEAFF.

This clonotype has only a few counts. The chain employs TRBV7-2 and TRBJ2-1; the D gene is possibly TRBD1 (6 bases). The germline V gene has CDR1 SGHTA and CDR2 FQGNSA. Trimming removed 6 bases from V and 1 base from J, with 13 bases in between. The CDR3 is 15 amino acids. The CDR3 DNA reads as TGTGCCAGCAGTCCTCCGGGACAATCCTACAATGAGCAGTTCTTC. Translation gives CASSPPGQSYNEQFF.

V usage is TRBV5-1 and J usage is TRBJ2-7; possibly TRBD2 for D (6 bases). The CDR3 is 15 residues long. Trimming stripped 4 bases from V and 7 bases from J, with 21 bases between. Germline V gives CDR1 SGHRS, CDR2 YFSETQ. CDR3 bases: TGCGCCAGCAGCGCCGACAGCGGGTCAAGCCCTGAGCAGTACTTC. Its protein product is CASSADSGSSPEQYF.